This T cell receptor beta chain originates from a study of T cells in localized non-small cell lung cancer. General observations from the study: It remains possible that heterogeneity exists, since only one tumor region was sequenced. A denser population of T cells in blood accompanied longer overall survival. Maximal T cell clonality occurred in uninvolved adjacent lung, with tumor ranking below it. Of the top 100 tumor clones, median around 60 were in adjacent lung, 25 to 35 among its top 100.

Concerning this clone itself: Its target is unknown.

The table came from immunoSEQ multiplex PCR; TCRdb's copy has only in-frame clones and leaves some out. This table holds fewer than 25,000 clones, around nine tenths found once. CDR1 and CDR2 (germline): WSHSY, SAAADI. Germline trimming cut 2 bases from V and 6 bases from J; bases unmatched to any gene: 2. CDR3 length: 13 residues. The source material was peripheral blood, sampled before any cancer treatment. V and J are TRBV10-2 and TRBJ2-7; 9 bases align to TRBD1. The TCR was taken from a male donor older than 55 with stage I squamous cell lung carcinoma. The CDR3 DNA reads TGCGCCAGCAGTGAGGCGACAGGGGGCGAGCAGTACTTC. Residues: CASSEATGGEQYF.